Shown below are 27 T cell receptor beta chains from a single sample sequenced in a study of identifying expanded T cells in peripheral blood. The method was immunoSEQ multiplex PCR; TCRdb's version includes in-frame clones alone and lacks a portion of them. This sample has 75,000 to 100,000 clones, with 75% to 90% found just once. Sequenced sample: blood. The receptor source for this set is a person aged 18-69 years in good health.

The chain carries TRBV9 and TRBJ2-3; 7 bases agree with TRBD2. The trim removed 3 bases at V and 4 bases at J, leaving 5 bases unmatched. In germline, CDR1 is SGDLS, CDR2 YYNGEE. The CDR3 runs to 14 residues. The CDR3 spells CASSDWEGSDTQYF. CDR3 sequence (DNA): TGTGCCAGCAGCGACTGGGAGGGATCAGATACGCAGTATTTT.

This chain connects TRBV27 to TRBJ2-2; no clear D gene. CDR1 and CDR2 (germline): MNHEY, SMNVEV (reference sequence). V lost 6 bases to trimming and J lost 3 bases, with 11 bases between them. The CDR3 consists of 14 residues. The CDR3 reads CASRRDTYTGELFF. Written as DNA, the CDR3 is TGTGCCAGCAGACGTGACACTTACACCGGGGAGCTGTTTTTT.

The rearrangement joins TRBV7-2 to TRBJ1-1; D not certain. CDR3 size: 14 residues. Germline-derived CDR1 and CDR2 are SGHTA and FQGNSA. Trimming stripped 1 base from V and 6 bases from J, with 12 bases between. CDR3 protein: CASSLEARDPEAFF. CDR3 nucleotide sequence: TGTGCCAGCAGCTTAGAGGCCCGCGACCCTGAAGCTTTCTTT.

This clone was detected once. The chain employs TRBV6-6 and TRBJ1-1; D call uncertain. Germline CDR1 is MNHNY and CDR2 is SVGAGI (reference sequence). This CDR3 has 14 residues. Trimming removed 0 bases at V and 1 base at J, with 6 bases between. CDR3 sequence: CASSYSGRNTEAFF. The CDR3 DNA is TGTGCCAGCAGTTACTCAGGGCGGAACACTGAAGCTTTCTTT.

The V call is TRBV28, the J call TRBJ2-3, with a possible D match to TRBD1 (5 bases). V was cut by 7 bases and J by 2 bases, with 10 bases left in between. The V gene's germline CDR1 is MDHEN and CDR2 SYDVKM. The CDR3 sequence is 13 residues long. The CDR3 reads CASTRRDTDTQYF. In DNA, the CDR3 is TGTGCCAGCACCCGCAGGGACACAGATACGCAGTATTTT. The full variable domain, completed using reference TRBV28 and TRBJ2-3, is DVKVTQSSRYLVKRTGEKVFLECVQDMDHENMFWYRQDPGLGLRLIYFSYDVKMKEKGDIPEGYSVSREKKERFSLILESASTNQTSMYLCASTRRDTDTQYFGPGTRLTVL.

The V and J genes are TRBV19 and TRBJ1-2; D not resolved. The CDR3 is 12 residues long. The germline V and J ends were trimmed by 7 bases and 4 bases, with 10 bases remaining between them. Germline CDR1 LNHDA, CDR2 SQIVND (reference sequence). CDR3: CASNGLGYGYTF. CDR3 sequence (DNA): TGTGCCAGTAATGGGTTGGGCTATGGCTACACCTTC.

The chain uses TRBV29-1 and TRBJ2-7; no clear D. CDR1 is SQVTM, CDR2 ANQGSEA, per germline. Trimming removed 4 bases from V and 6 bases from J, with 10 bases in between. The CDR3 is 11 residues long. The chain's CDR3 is CSVVSGLEQYF. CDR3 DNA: TGCAGCGTTGTGTCCGGCCTCGAGCAGTACTTC.

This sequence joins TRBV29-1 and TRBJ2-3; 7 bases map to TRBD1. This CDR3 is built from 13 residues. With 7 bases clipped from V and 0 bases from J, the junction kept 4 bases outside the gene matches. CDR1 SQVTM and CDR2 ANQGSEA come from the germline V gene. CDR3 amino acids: CSGLQGSTDTQYF. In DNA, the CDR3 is TGCAGCGGCCTACAGGGGAGCACAGATACGCAGTATTTT.

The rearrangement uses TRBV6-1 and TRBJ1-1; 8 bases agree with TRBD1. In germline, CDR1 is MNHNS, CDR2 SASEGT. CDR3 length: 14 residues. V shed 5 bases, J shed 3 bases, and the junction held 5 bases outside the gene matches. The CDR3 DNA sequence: TGTGCCAGCAGTATTACGGACAGGGACACTGAAGCTTTCTTT. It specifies CASSITDRDTEAFF.

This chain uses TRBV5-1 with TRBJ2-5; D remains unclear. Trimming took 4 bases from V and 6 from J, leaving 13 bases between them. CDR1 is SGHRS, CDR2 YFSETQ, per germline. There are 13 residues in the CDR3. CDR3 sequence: CASSPAGSQTQYF. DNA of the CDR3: TGCGCCAGCAGCCCGGCAGGATCCCAGACCCAGTACTTC.

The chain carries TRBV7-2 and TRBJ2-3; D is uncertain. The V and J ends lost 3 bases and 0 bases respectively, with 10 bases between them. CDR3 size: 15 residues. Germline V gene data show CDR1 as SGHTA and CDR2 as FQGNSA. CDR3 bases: TGTGCCAGCAGCTTTGTCGGTACTAGCACAGATACGCAGTATTTT. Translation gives CASSFVGTSTDTQYF. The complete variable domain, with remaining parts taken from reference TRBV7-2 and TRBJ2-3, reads GAGVSQSPSNKVTEKGKDVELRCDPISGHTALYWYRQSLGQGLEFLIYFQGNSAPDKSGLPSDRFSAERTGGSVSTLTIQRTQQEDSAVYLCASSFVGTSTDTQYFGPGTRLTVL.

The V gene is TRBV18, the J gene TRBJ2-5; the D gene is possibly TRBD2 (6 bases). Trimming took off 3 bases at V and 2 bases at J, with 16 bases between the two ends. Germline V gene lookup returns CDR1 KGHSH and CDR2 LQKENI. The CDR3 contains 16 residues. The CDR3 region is CASSPYPLGLQETQYF. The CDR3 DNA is TGTGCCAGCTCACCTTACCCTTTAGGACTACAAGAGACCCAGTACTTC.

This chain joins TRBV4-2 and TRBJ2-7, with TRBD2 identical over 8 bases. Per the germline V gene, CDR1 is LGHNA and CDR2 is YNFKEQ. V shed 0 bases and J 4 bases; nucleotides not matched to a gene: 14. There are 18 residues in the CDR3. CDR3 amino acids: CASSQEVGGAGGFYEQYF. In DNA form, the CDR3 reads TGTGCCAGCAGCCAAGAAGTCGGTGGGGCGGGAGGCTTTTACGAGCAGTACTTC.

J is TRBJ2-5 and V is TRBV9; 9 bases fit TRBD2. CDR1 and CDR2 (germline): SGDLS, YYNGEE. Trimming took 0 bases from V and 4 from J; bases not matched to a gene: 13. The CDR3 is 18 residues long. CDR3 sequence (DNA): TGTGCCAGCAGCGTAGGAATTAGCGGGAGCGCCGTGGGAGAGACCCAGTACTTC. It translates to CASSVGISGSAVGETQYF. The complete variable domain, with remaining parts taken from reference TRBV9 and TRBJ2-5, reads DSGVTQTPKHLITATGQRVTLRCSPRSGDLSVYWYQQSLDQGLQFLIQYYNGEERAKGNILERFSAQQFPDLHSELNLSSLELGDSALYFCASSVGISGSAVGETQYFGPGTRLLVL.

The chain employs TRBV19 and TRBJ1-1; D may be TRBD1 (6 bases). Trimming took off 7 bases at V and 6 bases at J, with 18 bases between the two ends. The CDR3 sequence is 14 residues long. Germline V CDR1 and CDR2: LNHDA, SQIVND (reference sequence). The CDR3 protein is CASNPTGTSSEAFF. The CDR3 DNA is TGTGCCAGTAACCCGACAGGCACCTCTTCTGAAGCTTTCTTT. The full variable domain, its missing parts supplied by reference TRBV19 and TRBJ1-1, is DGGITQSPKYLFRKEGQNVTLSCEQNLNHDAMYWYRQDPGQGLRLIYYSQIVNDFQKGDIAEGYSVSREKKESFPLTVTSAQKNPTAFYLCASNPTGTSSEAFFGQGTRLTVV.

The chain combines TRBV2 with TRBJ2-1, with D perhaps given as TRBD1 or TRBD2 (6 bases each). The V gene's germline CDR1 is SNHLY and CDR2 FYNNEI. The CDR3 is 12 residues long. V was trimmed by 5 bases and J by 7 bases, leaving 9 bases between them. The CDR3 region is CASSKGGNEQFF. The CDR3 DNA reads TGTGCCAGCAGTAAGGGGGGAAATGAGCAGTTCTTC.

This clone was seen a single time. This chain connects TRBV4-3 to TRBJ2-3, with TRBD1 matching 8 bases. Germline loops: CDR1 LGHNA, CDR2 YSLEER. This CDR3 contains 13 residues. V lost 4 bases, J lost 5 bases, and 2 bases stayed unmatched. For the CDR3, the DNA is TGCGCCAGCAGCCTAACAGGGGGAGATACGCAGTATTTT. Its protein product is CASSLTGGDTQYF.

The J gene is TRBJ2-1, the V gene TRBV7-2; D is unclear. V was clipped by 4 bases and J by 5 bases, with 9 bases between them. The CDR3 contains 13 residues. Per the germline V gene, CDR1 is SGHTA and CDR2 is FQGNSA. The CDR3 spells CASSYGPNNEQFF. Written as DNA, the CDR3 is TGTGCCAGCAGCTATGGGCCAAACAATGAGCAGTTCTTC.

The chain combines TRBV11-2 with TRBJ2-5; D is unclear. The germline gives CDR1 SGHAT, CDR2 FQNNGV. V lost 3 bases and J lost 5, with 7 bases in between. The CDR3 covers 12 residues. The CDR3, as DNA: TGTGCCAGCAGCTTCTCTCGTGAGACCCAGTACTTC. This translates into CASSFSRETQYF.

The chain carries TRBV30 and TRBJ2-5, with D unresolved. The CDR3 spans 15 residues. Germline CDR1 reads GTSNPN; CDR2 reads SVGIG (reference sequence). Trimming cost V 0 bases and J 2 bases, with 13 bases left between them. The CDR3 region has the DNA TGTGCCTGGAGTGTAGACAACCCATCTCAAGAGACCCAGTACTTC. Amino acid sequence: CAWSVDNPSQETQYF.

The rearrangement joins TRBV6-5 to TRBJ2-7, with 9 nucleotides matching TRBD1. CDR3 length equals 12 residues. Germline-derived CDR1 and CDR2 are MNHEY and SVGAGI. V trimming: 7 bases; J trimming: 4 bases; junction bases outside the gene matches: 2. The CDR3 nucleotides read TGTGCCAGCATGGGACAGGGATACGAGCAGTACTTC. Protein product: CASMGQGYEQYF.

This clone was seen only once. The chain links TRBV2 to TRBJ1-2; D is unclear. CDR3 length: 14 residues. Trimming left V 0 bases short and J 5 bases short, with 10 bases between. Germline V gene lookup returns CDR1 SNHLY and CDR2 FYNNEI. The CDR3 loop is CASSEAREFYGYTF. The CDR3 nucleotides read TGTGCCAGCAGTGAAGCGCGCGAATTTTATGGCTACACCTTC.

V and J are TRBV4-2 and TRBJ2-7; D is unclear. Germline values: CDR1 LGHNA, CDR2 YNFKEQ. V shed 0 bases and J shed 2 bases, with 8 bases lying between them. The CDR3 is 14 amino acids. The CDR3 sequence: CASSQDPSAYEQYF. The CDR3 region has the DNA TGTGCCAGCAGCCAAGACCCCAGCGCCTACGAGCAGTACTTC.

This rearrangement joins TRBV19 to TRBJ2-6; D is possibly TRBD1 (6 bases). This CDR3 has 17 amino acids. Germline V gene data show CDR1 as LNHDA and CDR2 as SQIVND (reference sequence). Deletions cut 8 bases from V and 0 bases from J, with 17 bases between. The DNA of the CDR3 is TGTGCCAGTGGAGGACAGTCGGGCCTCTCTGGGGCCAACGTCCTGACTTTC. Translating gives CASGGQSGLSGANVLTF. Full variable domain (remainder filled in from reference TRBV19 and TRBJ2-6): DGGITQSPKYLFRKEGQNVTLSCEQNLNHDAMYWYRQDPGQGLRLIYYSQIVNDFQKGDIAEGYSVSREKKESFPLTVTSAQKNPTAFYLCASGGQSGLSGANVLTFGAGSRLTVL.

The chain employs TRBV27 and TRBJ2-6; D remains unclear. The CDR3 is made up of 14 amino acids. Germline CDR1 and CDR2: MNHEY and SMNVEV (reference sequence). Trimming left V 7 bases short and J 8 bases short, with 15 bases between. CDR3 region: CASTSGLETNVLTF. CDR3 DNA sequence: TGTGCCAGCACCTCCGGTCTGGAGACCAACGTCCTGACTTTC.

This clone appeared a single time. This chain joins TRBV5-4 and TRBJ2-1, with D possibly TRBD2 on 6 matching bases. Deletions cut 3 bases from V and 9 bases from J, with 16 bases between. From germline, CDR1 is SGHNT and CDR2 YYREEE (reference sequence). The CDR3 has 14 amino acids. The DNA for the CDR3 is TGTGCCAGCAGCTCCCCCGGGACTCGGCCTGAGCAGTTCTTC. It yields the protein CASSSPGTRPEQFF. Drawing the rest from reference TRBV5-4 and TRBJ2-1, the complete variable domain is ETGVTQSPTHLIKTRGQQVTLRCSSQSGHNTVSWYQQALGQGPQFIFQYYREEENGRGNFPPRFSGLQFPNYSSELNVNALELDDSALYLCASSSPGTRPEQFFGPGTRLTVL.

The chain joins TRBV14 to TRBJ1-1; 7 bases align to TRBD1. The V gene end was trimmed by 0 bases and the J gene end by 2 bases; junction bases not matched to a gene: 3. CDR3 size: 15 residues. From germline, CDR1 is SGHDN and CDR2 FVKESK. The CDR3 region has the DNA TGTGCCAGCAGCCAAGATTGGGACAGCAACACTGAAGCTTTCTTT. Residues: CASSQDWDSNTEAFF.